This T cell receptor (beta chain) was obtained from a study of T-cell memory formation after mild COVID-19. Study details: Largely, TCR clusters stayed within a single donor.

With 0 bases removed from V and 1 base from J, the gap between germline ends came to 13 bases. Germline values: CDR1 MNHEY, CDR2 SVGAGI. The CDR3 loop spans 16 amino acids. TCRdb itself ran the 5' RACE reads through MiXCR, one entry per CDR3 protein. The sample shows about 340,000 distinct CDR3 sequences, 10% to 15% of them seen only once. This clonotype has just a few counts. The source is a young man who had mild COVID-19 (a few samples of this study predate the infection). Cell type and time point are not known. V usage is TRBV6-5 and J usage is TRBJ2-7; D is perhaps TRBD1 (7 bases). Sequencing was performed on PBMCs or a T cell subset sorted from them (not recorded which). CDR3 bases: TGTGCCAGCAGTTACTCGGCAGGGGGGCTTTCCTACGAGCAGTACGTC. Translation gives CASSYSAGGLSYEQYV.